One and the same sample provided the 5 T cell receptor beta chains below, sequenced in a study of CD8+ T cells in alopecia areata. Extracted RNA was reverse transcribed, and the resulting cDNA served as sequencing template. Clones were sequenced by immunoSEQ multiplex PCR, and TCRdb holds only the in-frame ones, with some missing. The sample has around 150,000 clones, less than 70% seen once; the top ten hold 14%. Treatment meaning: oral pan-JAK inhibitor, 5-10 mg twice daily. The input for sequencing was CD4+ T cells sorted from blood, taken at week 24, from a patient treated with tofacitinib. These receptors were obtained from a human donor with alopecia areata.

The chain has TRBV30 and TRBJ1-5; perhaps TRBD1 as D (5 bases). Trimming shortened V by 1 base and J by 0 bases, and 10 bases separated the two germline ends. Germline V gives CDR1 GTSNPN, CDR2 SVGIG (reference sequence). This CDR3 has 15 residues. The CDR3 spells CAWSGGALSNQPQHF. DNA of the CDR3: TGTGCCTGGAGTGGAGGGGCCCTTAGCAATCAGCCCCAGCATTTT. Full variable domain (rest looked up from reference TRBV30 and TRBJ1-5): SQTIHQWPATLVQPVGSPLSLECTVEGTSNPNLYWYRQAAGRGLQLLFYSVGIGQISSEVPQNLSASRPQDRQFILSSKKLLLSDSGFYLCAWSGGALSNQPQHFGDGTRLSIL.

The V and J genes are TRBV6-1 and TRBJ2-7; 7 bases are a match to TRBD1. CDR1 is MNHNS and CDR2 is SASEGT in the germline V gene. The CDR3 sequence is 13 residues long. Trimming removed 7 bases from V and 2 bases from J; junction bases left unmatched: 5. The CDR3 DNA reads TGTGCCAGCACGTGGGACAGACCCTACGAGCAGTACTTC. It encodes CASTWDRPYEQYF.

The chain combines TRBV25-1 with TRBJ1-6; D gene ambiguous. The ends were cut back, 3 bases at V and 3 bases at J, with 3 bases in the middle. The germline gives CDR1 MGHDK, CDR2 SYGVNS. CDR3 size: 13 residues. CDR3 in amino acids: CASSDVYNSPLHF. Here the CDR3 DNA reads TGTGCCAGCAGTGATGTCTATAATTCACCCCTCCACTTT.

This clone was detected only a few times. This rearrangement joins TRBV29-1 to TRBJ2-5; possibly TRBD1 for D (5 bases). The CDR3 has 14 residues. Deletions cut 6 bases from V and 1 base from J, with 15 bases between. Germline-derived CDR1 and CDR2 are SQVTM and ANQGSEA. Here the CDR3 reads CSVAMRQIQETQYF. In nucleotides, the CDR3 is TGCAGCGTCGCAATGAGACAGATCCAAGAGACCCAGTACTTC.

V is TRBV30 and J is TRBJ2-2; perhaps D is TRBD1 or TRBD2 (6 bases each). V was clipped by 7 bases and J by 4 bases, with 16 bases between them. Germline CDR1 GTSNPN, CDR2 SVGIG (reference sequence). The CDR3 length is 14 residues. In DNA form, the CDR3 reads TGTGCCTTGGAAGGGGGGACGGGCACCGGGGAGCTGTTTTTT. Amino acids: CALEGGTGTGELFF.